This T cell receptor (beta chain) derives from a study of blood T cell repertoires in COVID-19. The wider study: COVID-19 samples, acute and convalescent, were from the United States, Italy and Spain. T cells, B-cell-depleted T cells, or PBMCs supplied cDNA or gDNA.

This clone was detected once. The authors' processing: For nucleated cells, counts were estimated from reference gene primer amplification. Clones were read by immunoSEQ multiplex PCR, and TCRdb kept only the in-frame ones, dropping some. V, J and clone size are those of that table, while D and trimming were read from the DNA. In the table there are about 490,000 clones, 80% to 90% of which are singletons. The CDR3 contains 14 residues. The V and J ends lost 1 base and 6 bases respectively, with 10 bases between them. The V gene's germline CDR1 is SNHLY and CDR2 FYNNEI. Sequenced sample: peripheral blood. V and J are TRBV2 and TRBJ2-4, with TRBD2 as a possible D gene (5 bases). The TCR comes from a human donor in a cohort sampled during active COVID-19. The CDR3 sequence: CASSEEHRGNIQYF. DNA of the CDR3: TGTGCCAGCAGTGAAGAACATCGGGGAAACATTCAGTACTTC. The entire variable domain, with the rest obtained from reference TRBV2 and TRBJ2-4, is as follows: EPEVTQTPSHQVTQMGQEVILRCVPISNHLYFYWYRQILGQKVEFLVSFYNNEISEKSEIFDDQFSVERPDGSNFTLKIRSTKLEDSAMYFCASSEEHRGNIQYFGAGTRLSVL.